These 27 T cell receptor beta chains share one sample of origin, sequenced in a study of blood T cell repertoires in COVID-19. Assay: immunoSEQ multiplex PCR; the TCRdb copy retains only in-frame clones and omits some. The table shows more than 95,000 clones, with about 89% occurring only once. Input material: peripheral blood. Receptor source: a man over 45 with acute or convalescent COVID-19.

The chain has TRBV15 and TRBJ2-1; weak D call: TRBD2 (7 bases). Trimming pared 5 bases from V and 5 bases from J, leaving 13 bases between. Per the germline V gene, CDR1 is LNHNV and CDR2 is YYDKDF (reference sequence). The CDR3 has 14 amino acids. The CDR3 nucleotides are TGTGCCACCAGCCCCGGGGGGCGAGACAATGAGCAGTTCTTC. Translation: CATSPGGRDNEQFF. Full variable domain (remainder filled in from reference TRBV15 and TRBJ2-1): DAMVIQNPRYQVTQFGKPVTLSCSQTLNHNVMYWYQQKSSQAPKLLFHYYDKDFNNEADTPDNFQSRRPNTSFCFLDIRSPGLGDTAMYLCATSPGGRDNEQFFGPGTRLTVL.

This clone was recorded a few times. V is TRBV9 and J is TRBJ1-4, with a weak D call TRBD1 (5 bases). Trimming removed 4 bases from V and 8 bases from J, with 18 bases in between. Per the germline V gene, CDR1 is SGDLS and CDR2 is YYNGEE. The length of the CDR3 is 15 residues. The chain's CDR3 is CASSKSWGRGEKLFF. CDR3 coding DNA: TGTGCCAGCAGCAAAAGCTGGGGGAGGGGAGAAAAACTGTTTTTT.

The chain links TRBV6-1 to TRBJ2-5, with D tentatively TRBD1 (5 bases). Germline V gene data show CDR1 as MNHNS and CDR2 as SASEGT. V dropped 1 base and J dropped 4 bases, with 13 bases sitting between them. The CDR3 extends over 15 amino acids. The CDR3, as DNA: TGTGCCAGCAGTGAAGAGGGGTTTACTGGAGAGACCCAGTACTTC. Translation gives CASSEEGFTGETQYF.

The chain recombines TRBV28 with TRBJ2-7; 9 positions match TRBD1. This CDR3 is built from 17 residues. Germline V gene data show CDR1 as MDHEN and CDR2 as SYDVKM. The V segment lost 4 bases and the J segment 5 bases; nucleotides outside the gene matches: 15. The CDR3 reads CASSSTIGGQGANEQYF. The CDR3, as DNA: TGTGCCAGCAGTTCCACTATTGGGGGACAGGGAGCGAACGAGCAGTACTTC.

This clone has only one observation. The chain couples TRBV11-2 to TRBJ2-7; 11 bases are shared with TRBD2. Trimming at V came to 4 bases and at J to 4 bases, leaving 3 bases not matched to a gene. The CDR3 is 14 residues long. The V gene's germline CDR1 is SGHAT and CDR2 FQNNGV. CDR3 amino acids: CASSSGTSGYEQYF. CDR3 DNA sequence: TGTGCCAGCAGCTCCGGGACTAGCGGTTACGAGCAGTACTTC.

V gene TRBV6-5 combines with J gene TRBJ1-2; D is perhaps TRBD1 (6 bases). In germline, CDR1 is MNHEY, CDR2 SVGAGI. The CDR3 runs 13 residues. V was trimmed by 6 bases and J by 2 bases, leaving 10 bases between them. The CDR3: CASSPTGNYGYTF. The CDR3 DNA sequence: TGTGCCAGCAGCCCGACAGGCAACTATGGCTACACCTTC.

This chain connects TRBV21-1 to TRBJ2-1; the table's D call, TRBD2, has no DNA check behind it. TRBV21-1 is a listed pseudogene. The CDR3 extends over 16 amino acids. DNA of the CDR3: TGTGCCAGCAGCACCCGCTTTTGTTTGGAGGGGCATGAGCAGTTCTTC. Translating gives CASSTRFCLEGHEQFF.

V and J are TRBV14 and TRBJ2-1, with 10 nucleotides matching TRBD2. With 1 base clipped from V and 9 bases from J, the junction kept 6 bases outside the gene matches. Germline CDR1 reads SGHDN; CDR2 reads FVKESK. There are 15 residues in the CDR3. CDR3 sequence reads: CASSQGLAGKGEQFF. DNA for the CDR3: TGTGCCAGCAGCCAAGGACTAGCGGGTAAGGGTGAGCAGTTCTTC.

The chain couples TRBV2 to TRBJ2-3, with 8 bases identical to TRBD2. Germline values: CDR1 SNHLY, CDR2 FYNNEI. This CDR3 contains 17 residues. V gave up 6 bases and J gave up 1 base; unmatched junction bases: 12. The CDR3 spells CASRTHRAGVGTDTQYF. The CDR3 nucleotides read TGTGCCAGCAGAACCCACAGAGCGGGGGTGGGCACAGATACGCAGTATTTT.

The chain is built from TRBV5-1 and TRBJ2-4, with D possibly TRBD1 on 6 matching bases. Trimming pared 4 bases from V and 8 bases from J, leaving 19 bases between. The CDR3 is made up of 15 amino acids. Germline V gene lookup returns CDR1 SGHRS and CDR2 YFSETQ. CDR3 residues: CASSPQGQGWDIQYF. DNA of the CDR3: TGCGCCAGCAGCCCCCAGGGGCAGGGTTGGGACATTCAGTACTTC.

V is TRBV7-2 and J is TRBJ2-7; perhaps TRBD2 as D (5 bases). CDR3 length: 16 residues. Germline CDR1 and CDR2: SGHTA and FQGNSA. Trimming shortened V by 0 bases and J by 0 bases, and 12 bases separated the two germline ends. CDR3 bases: TGTGCCAGCAGCTTAGCGCCAGCGGAAAGCTCCTACGAGCAGTACTTC. Translating gives CASSLAPAESSYEQYF.

The chain combines TRBV3-1 (or the pseudogene TRBV3-2) with TRBJ1-5, with D perhaps matching TRBD1 (5 bases). The CDR3 is 15 amino acids. Trimming shortened V by 1 base and J by 1 base, and 8 bases separated the two germline ends. CDR1 and CDR2 from the germline V gene are LGHDT and YNNKEL (reference sequence). CDR3 amino acids: CASSQGRVSNQPQHF. CDR3 bases: TGTGCCAGCAGCCAAGGCAGGGTAAGCAATCAGCCCCAGCATTTT.

The rearrangement links TRBV7-8 to TRBJ2-1, with 10 bases identical to TRBD2. V shed 5 bases, J shed 9 bases, and the junction held 16 bases outside the gene matches. Per the germline V gene, CDR1 is SGHVS and CDR2 is FQNEAQ. The CDR3 spans 17 residues. CDR3 in DNA: TGTGCCAGCAGCCGACCGAGGGAGCGGGAGGGTTCGGGTGAGCAGTTCTTC. It specifies CASSRPREREGSGEQFF.

This chain links TRBV5-1 with TRBJ2-7; tentative D call: TRBD1 (6 bases). Trimming stripped 0 bases from V and 6 bases from J, with 22 bases between. Germline V gene data show CDR1 as SGHRS and CDR2 as YFSETQ. The CDR3 runs 17 residues. The DNA of the CDR3 is TGCGCCAGCAGCTTGGCCCCTGGGCAGGGGCCCCTTTCCGAGCAGTACTTC. This encodes CASSLAPGQGPLSEQYF.

The CDR3 DNA sequence: TGTGCCAGTAGTGTTCCCACATCAGGCAATCAGCCCCAGCATTTT. It encodes CASSVPTSGNQPQHF. V is TRBV19 and J is TRBJ1-5; D gene uncertain. V was clipped by 5 bases and J by 2 bases, with 13 bases between them. The CDR3 runs to 15 residues. CDR1 and CDR2 from the germline V gene are LNHDA and SQIVND (reference sequence).

This clone has a single count. This rearrangement joins TRBV13 to TRBJ2-7; TRBD2 aligns across 13 bases. The V gene's germline CDR1 is PRHDT and CDR2 FYEKMQ (reference sequence). This CDR3 has 17 amino acids. V gave up 2 bases and J gave up 4 bases; unmatched junction bases: 8. The CDR3 loop is CASSLKLAGGPLYEQYF. CDR3 DNA sequence: TGTGCCAGCAGCTTAAAACTAGCGGGAGGGCCCCTTTACGAGCAGTACTTC.

The chain carries TRBV28 and TRBJ2-3; maybe TRBD1 (6 bases). V was cut by 4 bases and J by 4 bases, with 12 bases left in between. Looked up from germline, CDR1 is MDHEN and CDR2 is SYDVKM. The CDR3 loop spans 14 amino acids. CDR3 protein: CASSSATGPDTQYF. The CDR3 DNA is TGTGCCAGCAGTTCAGCTACAGGGCCAGATACGCAGTATTTT.

The gene calls are TRBV10-2 and TRBJ2-2; 9 bases are a match to TRBD1. With V trimmed by 8 bases and J by 1 base, 2 bases remained unmatched. Germline assignment: CDR1 WSHSY and CDR2 SAAADI. The CDR3 has 14 amino acids. This chain's CDR3 is CASGDRVNTGELFF. DNA for the CDR3: TGCGCCAGCGGGGACAGGGTGAACACCGGGGAGCTGTTTTTT.

V gene TRBV7-8 combines with J gene TRBJ2-2, with 8 bases that match TRBD2. Trimming at V came to 5 bases and at J to 2 bases, leaving 7 bases not matched to a gene. The V gene's germline CDR1 is SGHVS and CDR2 FQNEAQ. The CDR3 spans 16 residues. In nucleotides, the CDR3 is TGTGCCAGCAGCCGGACGGGACTAGGAAACACCGGGGAGCTGTTTTTT. The encoded protein is CASSRTGLGNTGELFF.

The rearrangement links TRBV5-4 to TRBJ1-6; the match to TRBD1 covers 10 bases. CDR1 is SGHNT, CDR2 YYREEE, per germline (reference sequence). V trimming: 4 bases; J trimming: 5 bases; junction bases outside the gene matches: 6. This CDR3 is 16 amino acids long. The CDR3 loop reads CASSPGGTGDNSPLHF. CDR3 nucleotide sequence: TGTGCCAGCAGCCCGGGAGGGACAGGGGATAATTCACCCCTCCACTTT.

Here the CDR3 reads CASSPRETQYF. The CDR3 DNA follows: TGTGCCAGCAGTCCTCGGGAGACCCAGTACTTC. The chain recombines TRBV12-3 or TRBV12-4 with TRBJ2-5; D not resolved. CDR3 size: 11 residues. V was cut by 5 bases and J by 5 bases, with 6 bases left in between.

The chain combines TRBV19 with TRBJ1-5, with D possibly TRBD1 on 5 matching bases. The germline CDR1 and CDR2 sequences are LNHDA and SQIVND (reference sequence). The CDR3 is made up of 13 amino acids. V was cut by 6 bases and J by 7 bases, with 13 bases left in between. The CDR3 loop reads CASRPQGGQPQHF. CDR3 DNA: TGTGCCAGTAGACCCCAGGGAGGCCAGCCCCAGCATTTT. Variable domain in full (rest from reference TRBV19 and TRBJ1-5): DGGITQSPKYLFRKEGQNVTLSCEQNLNHDAMYWYRQDPGQGLRLIYYSQIVNDFQKGDIAEGYSVSREKKESFPLTVTSAQKNPTAFYLCASRPQGGQPQHFGDGTRLSIL.

The table lists this clone with a count of one. V usage is TRBV3-1 (or the pseudogene TRBV3-2) and J usage is TRBJ1-3; D not certain. The CDR3 extends over 15 amino acids. The germline CDR1 and CDR2 sequences are LGHDT and YNNKEL (reference sequence). The ends were cut back, 4 bases at V and 0 bases at J, with 10 bases in the middle. The DNA of the CDR3 is TGTGCCAGCAGCCTAAAACTTTCCTCTGGAAACACCATATATTTT. It is translated as CASSLKLSSGNTIYF.

The CDR3 region has the DNA TGTGCCAGTACGAACGGGGTACAGTCCCACACCGGGGAGCTGTTTTTT. The encoded protein is CASTNGVQSHTGELFF. V gene TRBV19 combines with J gene TRBJ2-2, with a tentative D call TRBD2 (5 bases). The CDR3 has 16 residues. V was clipped by 7 bases and J by 3 bases, with 18 bases between them. CDR1 LNHDA and CDR2 SQIVND come from the germline V gene (reference sequence).

The V gene is TRBV10-3, the J gene TRBJ1-2; D ambiguous. The CDR3 is made up of 14 amino acids. Germline V gene lookup returns CDR1 ENHRY and CDR2 SYGVKD. V gave up 2 bases and J gave up 8 bases, with 15 bases separating them. This CDR3 reads CAISENILRAGYTF. For the CDR3, the DNA is TGTGCCATCAGTGAGAATATTCTACGCGCGGGCTACACCTTC.

V is TRBV6-5 and J is TRBJ2-1; 9 bases are a match to TRBD2. The V segment lost 6 bases and the J segment 8 bases; nucleotides outside the gene matches: 11. CDR1 is MNHEY and CDR2 is SVGAGI in the germline V gene. There are 15 residues in the CDR3. CDR3 residues: CASRTRGRALDEQFF. The CDR3 DNA is TGTGCCAGCAGGACTCGCGGGAGGGCCCTCGATGAGCAGTTCTTC.

This clone was recorded only once. CDR3 in DNA: TGTGCCAGCAGCCTGACGAGCGGGATACAGTTCGGTCAGTACTTC. It codes for CASSLTSGIQFGQYF. The gene calls are TRBV11-2 and TRBJ2-7, with 7 bases lining up with TRBD2. Germline values: CDR1 SGHAT, CDR2 FQNNGV. There are 15 residues in the CDR3. V trimming: 5 bases; J trimming: 10 bases; junction bases outside the gene matches: 17.